The 30 T cell receptor beta chains reported below all come from one sample, sequenced in a study of molecular identifiers for immune sequencing clone quantification. TCRdb fed the PCR reads into MiXCR, producing one record per CDR3 protein. The sample contains 65,000 to 70,000 distinct CDR3 sequences, 18% of which appear only once. The sample consisted of naive CD8+ T cells from blood, with Jurkat cell RNA spiked in. Documented subset: FACS-sorted CD8+CD4-CCR7+CD45RA+ naive T cells. The source of these receptors is a human donor in good health. Some libraries in this study had Jurkat cell RNA spiked in.

The chain employs TRBV2 and TRBJ1-1; D is unresolved. With 7 bases removed from V and 0 bases from J, the gap between germline ends came to 9 bases. CDR3 length: 13 amino acids. Germline-derived CDR1 and CDR2 are SNHLY and FYNNEI. CDR3 sequence: CASIELMNTEAFF. The CDR3 nucleotides read TGTGCCAGCATTGAGCTCATGAACACTGAAGCTTTCTTT.

This clonotype was detected many times. The rearrangement uses TRBV18 and TRBJ2-7; D unresolved. The V and J ends lost 2 bases and 4 bases respectively, with 9 bases between them. CDR1 is KGHSH, CDR2 LQKENI, per germline. This CDR3 is 13 amino acids long. The CDR3 bases are TGTGCCAGCTCACCAGAATCTGAGTACGAGCAGTACTTC. It is translated as CASSPESEYEQYF.

In regard to this clonotype: A read error may explain this, as a much larger clone is one base away. This chain connects TRBV28 to TRBJ1-4; 8 positions agree with TRBD1. The V gene's germline CDR1 is MDHEN and CDR2 SYDVKM. This CDR3 has 13 residues. The J segment lost 7 bases and the V segment lost 6 bases, leaving 4 bases of the junction unmatched. In nucleotides, the CDR3 is TGTGCCAGCAGGACCACAGGGGGTGAAAAACTGTTTTTT. This encodes CASRTTGGEKLFF.

In this sample, this clonotype turned up many times. The gene calls are TRBV4-1 and TRBJ1-3; D unclear. From germline, CDR1 is MGHRA and CDR2 YSYEKL. V lost 3 bases to trimming and J lost 0 bases, with 18 bases between them. The CDR3 has 18 amino acids. This CDR3 reads CASSHDLRRTDSGNTIYF. CDR3 coding DNA: TGCGCCAGCAGCCATGACCTACGAAGGACCGACTCTGGAAACACCATATATTTT.

As to this clonotype: Here the CDR3 omits its conserved ending phenylalanine or tryptophan, so a read error is the likely source. The J gene is TRBJ2-1, the V gene TRBV4-3, with 7 bases lining up with TRBD2. The CDR3 spans 18 residues. CDR1 is LGHNA, CDR2 YSLEER, per germline. This chain's CDR3 is CGSSLFGGLMAGDNEQFS. DNA for the CDR3: TGCGGCAGCAGCCTCTTCGGAGGGCTCATGGCGGGGGACAATGAGCAGTTCTCC.

Worth noting for this clonotype: Since a much larger clone is just one base distant, this may be a read error. The CDR3 DNA sequence: TGCAGTGCTAGAGATAACAGGGAGGGGGTTTGGCAGCCCCGGCATTTT. Its translation: CSARDNREGVWQPRHF. The chain links TRBV20-1 to TRBJ1-5; tentative D call: TRBD1 (6 bases). The germline gives CDR1 DFQATT, CDR2 SNEGSKA (reference sequence). The CDR3 loop spans 16 amino acids.

This clonotype has at least ten counts. The rearrangement links TRBV25-1 to TRBJ2-7, with 8 bases that match TRBD2. V lost 3 bases to trimming and J lost 0 bases; unmatched junction nucleotides: 7. Per the germline V gene, CDR1 is MGHDK and CDR2 is SYGVNS. The CDR3 runs 16 residues. As DNA, the CDR3 is TGTGCCAGCAGTGACGGAGCGGGAGCGCTCTCCTACGAGCAGTACTTC. Its protein product is CASSDGAGALSYEQYF.

Here the CDR3 DNA reads TGTGCCAGCAGTTTCACAGAGGATGAAAAACTGTTTTTT. Its protein is CASSFTEDEKLFF. The rearrangement uses TRBV28 and TRBJ1-4; no reliable D call. The CDR3 totals 13 residues. The V end was cut by 3 bases, the J end by 6 bases, with 8 bases between. Germline CDR1 is MDHEN and CDR2 is SYDVKM.

A note on this clonotype: This may be a read error, as it is one base from a much larger clone. The chain carries TRBV18 and TRBJ2-7; 8 positions agree with TRBD1. CDR3 size: 14 residues. Looked up from germline, CDR1 is KGHSH and CDR2 is LQKENI. The chain's CDR3 is CASSPGQVTYERYF. For the CDR3, the DNA is TGTGCCAGCTCACCGGGACAGGTCACCTACGAGCGGTACTTC. Using reference TRBV18 and TRBJ2-7 for the parts outside the CDR3, the full variable domain is NAGVMQNPRHLVRRRGQEARLRCSPMKGHSHVYWYRQLPEEGLKFMVYLQKENIIDESGMPKERFSAEFPKEGPSILRIQQVVRGDSAAYFCASSPGQVTYERYFGPGTRLTVT.

CDR3 in amino acids: CSARDHGGIHPNYNEQFF. The CDR3 DNA reads as TGCAGTGCTAGAGATCACGGGGGCATCCACCCCAATTACAATGAGCAGTTCTTC. The chain uses TRBV20-1 and TRBJ2-1; D is possibly TRBD1 or TRBD2 (6 bases each). V was pared by 0 bases and J by 4 bases, with 22 bases between. The CDR3 extends over 18 amino acids. Germline V lookup: CDR1 DFQATT, CDR2 SNEGSKA (reference sequence).

As for this clonotype: A much larger clone is a single base away; this may be a read error. The CDR3 region is CASSFSGAVSSYEQYF. The CDR3 DNA reads TGTGCCAGCAGCTTCTCCGGGGCAGTGAGCTCCTACGAGCAGTACTTC. This chain links TRBV7-9 with TRBJ2-7; the D call may be TRBD1 or TRBD2 (5 bases each). The CDR3 spans 16 residues. V was shortened by 3 bases and J by 0 bases, with 15 bases between the two germline ends. Per germline, CDR1 SEHNR and CDR2 FQNEAQ (reference sequence).

This clonotype was observed at least ten times. V is TRBV15 and J is TRBJ1-5; D may be TRBD1 (5 bases). Trimming left V 0 bases short and J 5 bases short, with 14 bases between. This CDR3 has 16 amino acids. From germline, CDR1 is LNHNV and CDR2 YYDKDF (reference sequence). In DNA form, the CDR3 reads TGTGCCACCAGCAGAGACCCCTGGCAGGGTGATCAGCCCCAGCATTTT. This sequence encodes CATSRDPWQGDQPQHF. The full variable domain, completed using reference TRBV15 and TRBJ1-5, is DAMVIQNPRYQVTQFGKPVTLSCSQTLNHNVMYWYQQKSSQAPKLLFHYYDKDFNNEADTPDNFQSRRPNTSFCFLDIRSPGLGDTAMYLCATSRDPWQGDQPQHFGDGTRLSIL.

The table lists this clonotype with many counts. The chain has TRBV28 and TRBJ1-2, with 8 bases that match TRBD1. The J segment lost 8 bases and the V segment lost 4 bases, leaving 9 bases of the junction unmatched. This CDR3 is built from 14 residues. Germline CDR1 is MDHEN and CDR2 is SYDVKM. This chain's CDR3 is CASSYGTGFIGYTF. The CDR3 DNA reads TGTGCCAGCAGTTATGGGACAGGTTTTATAGGCTACACCTTC.

J is TRBJ2-7 and V is TRBV5-6; TRBD2 might be the D (6 bases). This CDR3 spans 14 amino acids. V lost 3 bases to trimming and J lost 5 bases, with 15 bases between them. The germline CDR1 and CDR2 sequences are SGHDT and YYEEEE. The CDR3: CASSSGLSSDEQYF. The CDR3 DNA reads TGTGCCAGCAGCTCCGGGCTGTCTAGCGACGAGCAGTACTTC. Drawing the rest from reference TRBV5-6 and TRBJ2-7, the complete variable domain is DAGVTQSPTHLIKTRGQQVTLRCSPKSGHDTVSWYQQALGQGPQFIFQYYEEEERQRGNFPDRFSGHQFPNYSSELNVNALLLGDSALYLCASSSGLSSDEQYFGPGTRLTVT.

This clonotype was counted many times. The rearrangement links TRBV6-6 to TRBJ2-1; D could derive from TRBD1 or TRBD2 (5 bases each). V gave up 8 bases and J gave up 9 bases, with 14 bases separating them. CDR1 and CDR2 from the germline V gene are MNHNY and SVGAGI (reference sequence). The CDR3 is 12 amino acids. This CDR3 is CASEVGGGEQFF. In DNA, the CDR3 is TGTGCCAGCGAAGTTGGTGGGGGTGAGCAGTTCTTC.

Comment on this clonotype: A read error is possible here, since a much larger clone lies one base away. This chain connects TRBV27 to TRBJ1-5; maybe TRBD1 (5 bases). Germline V CDR1 and CDR2: MNHEY, SMNVEV (reference sequence). There are 15 residues in the CDR3. For the CDR3, the DNA is TGTGCCAGCAGTGGTGGGGCAGCTAGCGATCAGCCCCAGCATTTT. As protein: CASSGGAASDQPQHF.

Points on this clonotype: Its ends do not fully match the called genes, so a read error is possible. V and J are TRBV7-9 and TRBJ2-2; D may be TRBD1 or TRBD2 (5 bases each). The CDR3 is 19 residues long. The germline CDR1 and CDR2 sequences are SEHNR and FQNEAQ (reference sequence). This chain's CDR3 is CASGLPYRGAGADTGELFF. The CDR3 DNA reads TGTGCCAGCGGCTTACCATACCGAGGAGCCGGGGCGGACACCGGGGAGCTGTTTTTT.

This clonotype was picked up many times. V and J are TRBV11-2 and TRBJ2-1, with 9 positions matching TRBD2. CDR3 length equals 17 residues. The trim removed 0 bases at V and 7 bases at J, leaving 10 bases unmatched. CDR1 SGHAT and CDR2 FQNNGV come from the germline V gene. The CDR3 loop reads CASSLDLGGRAGNEQFF. For the CDR3, the DNA is TGTGCCAGCAGCTTAGATCTTGGCGGGAGGGCTGGAAATGAGCAGTTCTTC. Combining the CDR3 with reference TRBV11-2 and TRBJ2-1 gives the whole variable domain EAGVAQSPRYKIIEKRQSVAFWCNPISGHATLYWYQQILGQGPKLLIQFQNNGVVDDSQLPKDRFSAERLKGVDSTLKIQPAKLEDSAVYLCASSLDLGGRAGNEQFFGPGTRLTVL.

A remark on this clonotype: With a much larger clone just one base away, this may be a read error. V is TRBV5-5 and J is TRBJ2-1, with D possibly being TRBD2 (6 bases). Trimming removed 0 bases from V and 3 bases from J, with 10 bases in between. This CDR3 has 15 residues. Germline V lookup: CDR1 SGHKS, CDR2 YYEKEE (reference sequence). The CDR3 DNA is TGTGCCAGCAGCTTGGGACTAGTGTACTACAATGAGCAGTTCTTC. Protein product: CASSLGLVYYNEQFF.

Comment on this clonotype: Given a much more abundant clone one base away, this may be a read error. The chain has TRBV13 and TRBJ2-5; TRBD2 matches 13 bases. Per germline, CDR1 PRHDT and CDR2 FYEKMQ (reference sequence). This CDR3 is 16 amino acids long. The CDR3 reads CASSVGLAGEGETRYF. The CDR3 DNA reads TGTGCCAGCAGCGTCGGACTAGCGGGAGAAGGGGAGACCCGGTACTTC.

This clonotype has a count of ten or more. The gene calls are TRBV7-9 and TRBJ2-3; D gene ambiguous. Per the germline V gene, CDR1 is SEHNR and CDR2 is FQNEAQ (reference sequence). The V end lost 5 bases, the J end lost 2 bases, and 14 bases lay between the germline ends. CDR3 length: 15 amino acids. The CDR3 spells CASSGSTKPTDTQYF. The CDR3 DNA reads as TGTGCCAGCAGCGGTTCAACCAAACCCACAGATACGCAGTATTTT.

This clonotype was recorded at least ten times. This sequence joins TRBV3-1 and TRBJ2-3, with a possible D match to TRBD2 (6 bases). CDR1 is LGHDT and CDR2 is YNNKEL in the germline V gene (reference sequence). Trimming pared 1 base from V and 2 bases from J, leaving 10 bases between. This CDR3 region has 15 residues. The CDR3 loop is CASSQGGEATDTQYF. The CDR3 DNA follows: TGTGCCAGCAGCCAAGGCGGGGAGGCCACAGATACGCAGTATTTT.

The chain employs TRBV2 and TRBJ2-3; TRBD2 matches at 8 bases. The CDR3 has 14 amino acids. V shed 7 bases and J 4 bases; nucleotides not matched to a gene: 7. Germline CDR1 and CDR2: SNHLY and FYNNEI. CDR3 bases: TGTGCCAGCACCTCGGGACTAGGAGCAGATACGCAGTATTTT. Translated, it gives CASTSGLGADTQYF.

This clonotype was counted at least ten times. In DNA, the CDR3 is TGTGCCACCACCGGGTCCTATCAAGAGACCCAGTACTTC. Its protein product is CATTGSYQETQYF. The chain carries TRBV28 and TRBJ2-5; D not certain. The CDR3 has 13 residues. Trimming removed 10 bases at V and 2 bases at J, with 14 bases between. The germline V gene encodes CDR1 MDHEN and CDR2 SYDVKM.

This clonotype has only a few counts. The V call is TRBV7-2, the J call TRBJ1-1, with no clear D. The CDR3 extends over 16 amino acids. Trimming stripped 0 bases from V and 0 bases from J, with 11 bases between. Germline loops: CDR1 SGHTA, CDR2 FQGNSA. The CDR3 here is CASSLAAGILNTEAFF. CDR3 coding DNA: TGTGCCAGCAGCTTAGCAGCTGGGATACTGAACACTGAAGCTTTCTTT.

The V and J genes are TRBV27 and TRBJ2-1, with D possibly being TRBD1 (5 bases). Germline loops: CDR1 MNHEY, CDR2 SMNVEV (reference sequence). V gave up 3 bases and J gave up 0 bases, with 9 bases separating them. There are 15 residues in the CDR3. The CDR3 loop reads CASSFDDSSYNEQFF. As DNA, the CDR3 is TGTGCCAGCAGTTTCGACGACAGCTCCTACAATGAGCAGTTCTTC.

This clonotype was found many times. This chain uses TRBV13 with TRBJ2-5; 8 bases align to TRBD2. The ends lost 3 bases at V and 2 bases at J; junction bases unmatched: 5. The germline V gene has CDR1 PRHDT and CDR2 FYEKMQ (reference sequence). The CDR3 contains 15 residues. The chain's CDR3 is CASSFLAGLQETQYF. CDR3 DNA: TGTGCCAGCAGCTTCCTAGCGGGTTTACAAGAGACCCAGTACTTC.

This clonotype was observed at least ten times. The rearrangement uses TRBV21-1 and TRBJ2-1. TRBV21-1 is annotated as a pseudogene. The CDR3 length is 15 residues. CDR3 sequence (DNA): TGTGCCAGCAGCAAAGTAGAGGTGGCATACAATGAGCAGTTCTTC. Translated, it gives CASSKVEVAYNEQFF.

On this clonotype itself: The conserved phenylalanine or tryptophan is not found at the CDR3 terminus, so this likely reflects a read error. This chain connects TRBV7-8 to TRBJ2-1; D is unresolved. Germline CDR1 SGHVS, CDR2 FQNEAQ. The germline V and J ends were trimmed by 5 bases and 3 bases, with 14 bases remaining between them. The CDR3 consists of 15 residues. This CDR3 reads CASSPYRQDYNEQFS. In DNA, the CDR3 is TGTGCCAGCAGCCCATACCGTCAAGACTACAATGAGCAGTTCTCC.

This clonotype was counted ten times or more. This chain links TRBV7-9 with TRBJ2-7, with D possibly TRBD1 on 6 matching bases. V lost 5 bases, J lost 4 bases, and 9 bases lay in between. The length of the CDR3 is 12 residues. Germline CDR1 reads SEHNR; CDR2 reads FQNEAQ (reference sequence). DNA for the CDR3: TGTGCCAGCAGCGCACAGGGATACGAGCAGTACTTC. Encoded protein: CASSAQGYEQYF.